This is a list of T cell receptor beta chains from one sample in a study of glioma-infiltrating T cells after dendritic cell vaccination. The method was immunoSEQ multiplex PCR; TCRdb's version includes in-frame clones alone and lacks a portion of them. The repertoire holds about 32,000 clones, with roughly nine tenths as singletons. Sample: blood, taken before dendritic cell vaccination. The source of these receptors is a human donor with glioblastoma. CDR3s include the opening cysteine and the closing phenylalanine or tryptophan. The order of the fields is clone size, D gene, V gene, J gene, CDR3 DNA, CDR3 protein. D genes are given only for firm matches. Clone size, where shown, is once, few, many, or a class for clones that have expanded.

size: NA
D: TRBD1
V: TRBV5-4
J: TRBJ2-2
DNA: TGTGCCAGCAGCGGATGGGACAGGGAAAAGACCGGGGAGCTGTTTTTT
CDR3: CASSGWDREKTGELFF

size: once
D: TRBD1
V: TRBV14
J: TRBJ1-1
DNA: TGTGCCAGCAGCCTCCGGCGGGACAGGAACACTGAAGCTTTCTTT
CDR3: CASSLRRDRNTEAFF

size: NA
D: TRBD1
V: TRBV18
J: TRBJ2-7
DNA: TGTGCCAGCTCACCGGGACAGAGCTCCTACGAGCAGTACTTC
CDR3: CASSPGQSSYEQYF

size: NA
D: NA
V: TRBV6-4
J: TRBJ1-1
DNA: TGTGCCAGCCCTCACTGTGGAGCTTTCTTT
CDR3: CASPHCGAFF

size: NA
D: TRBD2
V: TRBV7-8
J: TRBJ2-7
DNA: TGTGCCAGCAGCCCTAGCGGGGGCTTAGGCGAGCAGTACTTC
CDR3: CASSPSGGLGEQYF

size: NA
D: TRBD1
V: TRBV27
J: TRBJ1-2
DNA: TGTGCCAGCAGGCCGGGACAGGGGGGTGGCTACACCTTC
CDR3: CASRPGQGGGYTF

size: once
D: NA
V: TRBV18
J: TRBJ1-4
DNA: TGTGCCAGCTCCGATCAGGCAATATTAGAAGAAAAACTGTTTTTT
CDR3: CASSDQAILEEKLFF

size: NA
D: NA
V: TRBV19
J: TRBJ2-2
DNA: TGTGCCAGTAGCGGAGGCACCGGGGAGCTGTTTTTT
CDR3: CASSGGTGELFF

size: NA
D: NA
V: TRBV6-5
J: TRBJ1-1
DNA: TGTGCCAGCAGTTACTCTCAGGGAACGCTATATGAAGCTTTCTTT
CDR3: CASSYSQGTLYEAFF

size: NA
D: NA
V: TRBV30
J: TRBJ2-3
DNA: TGTGCCTGGAGTGTCGAACGGGGTGGGTTGACGCAGTATTTT
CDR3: CAWSVERGGLTQYF

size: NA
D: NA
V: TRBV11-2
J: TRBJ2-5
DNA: TGTGCCAGCAGCTTAGGTCAACAGGAGACCCAGTACTTC
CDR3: CASSLGQQETQYF

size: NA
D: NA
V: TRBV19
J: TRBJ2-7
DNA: TGTGCCAGTAGTTCGGGAAGCTACGAGCAGTACTTC
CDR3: CASSSGSYEQYF

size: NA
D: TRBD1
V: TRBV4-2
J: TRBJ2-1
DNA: TGTGCCAGCAGCCACACCAAGGACAGGGGGAACAACAATGAGCAGTTCTTC
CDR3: CASSHTKDRGNNNEQFF

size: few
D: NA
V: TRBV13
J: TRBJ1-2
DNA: TGTGCCAGCAGCTTAGCACAGGCCCCCGGTGGCTACACCTTC
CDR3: CASSLAQAPGGYTF

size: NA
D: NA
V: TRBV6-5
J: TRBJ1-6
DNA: TGTGCCAGCAGAGCCCCAGGGTTTGTGGGTTCACCCCTCCACTTT
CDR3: CASRAPGFVGSPLHF

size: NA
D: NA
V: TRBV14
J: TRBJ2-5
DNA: TGTGCCAGCAGCCAATGGACGGGGAATCAAGAGACCCAGTACTTC
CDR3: CASSQWTGNQETQYF

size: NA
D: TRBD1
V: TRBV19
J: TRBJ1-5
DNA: TGTGCCAGTAGTATATGGACAGGGGATCAGCCCCAGCATTTT
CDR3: CASSIWTGDQPQHF